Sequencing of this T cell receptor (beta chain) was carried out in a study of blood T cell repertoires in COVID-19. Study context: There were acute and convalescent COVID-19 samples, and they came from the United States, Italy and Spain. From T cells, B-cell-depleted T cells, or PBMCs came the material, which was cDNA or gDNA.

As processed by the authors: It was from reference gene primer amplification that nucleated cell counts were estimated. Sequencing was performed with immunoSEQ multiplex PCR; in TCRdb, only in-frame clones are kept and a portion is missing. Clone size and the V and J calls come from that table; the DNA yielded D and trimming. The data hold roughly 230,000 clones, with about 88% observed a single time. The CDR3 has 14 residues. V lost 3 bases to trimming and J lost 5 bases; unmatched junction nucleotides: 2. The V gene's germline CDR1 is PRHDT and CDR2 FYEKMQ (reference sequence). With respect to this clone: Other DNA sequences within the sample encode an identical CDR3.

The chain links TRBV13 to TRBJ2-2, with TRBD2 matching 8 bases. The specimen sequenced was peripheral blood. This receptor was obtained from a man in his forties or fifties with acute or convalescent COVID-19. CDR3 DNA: TGTGCCAGCAGCTTCGGCGGGGGGACCGGGGAGCTGTTTTTT. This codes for CASSFGGGTGELFF.